This T cell receptor (beta chain) was recovered during a study of blood T cell repertoires in COVID-19. Turning to the study itself: The United States, Italy and Spain provided the acute and convalescent COVID-19 samples. PBMCs, B-cell-depleted T cells, or T cells were the source of the cDNA or gDNA that made up the material.

The authors' processing: Amplifying reference gene primers gave estimates of nucleated cell counts. Here immunoSEQ multiplex PCR was the method, and the copy in TCRdb shows in-frame clones only, minus some. V and J calls and clone size are given by that table; D and trimming were obtained from the DNA. In the table there are roughly 100,000 clones, about nine tenths of which are singletons. Seattle patients were enrolled during active infection and followed longitudinally. The clonotype comes from a woman between 45 and 65 years old with COVID-19, enrolled during active disease. The sample was peripheral blood.

CDR3 sequence (DNA): TGTGCCAGCAGCTGGGCAATAGCGGAGAGGAACGAGCAGTACTTC. Its translation: CASSWAIAERNEQYF. The chain employs TRBV5-6 and TRBJ2-7; TRBD2 might be the D (6 bases). Germline CDR1 and CDR2: SGHDT and YYEEEE. This CDR3 region has 15 residues. The germline V and J ends were trimmed by 3 bases and 5 bases, with 18 bases remaining between them.